This T cell receptor beta chain came from a study of T-cell reconstitution after alpha-beta-depleted transplantation in children. Preparation of the TCRbeta library involved a method that used unique molecular identifiers. Each CDR3 protein is one row after TCRdb ran MiXCR on the PCR reads. The sample lists approximately 220,000 distinct CDR3 sequences, over 15% occurring once. Source: PBMCs, mostly from graft donor cells, taken 360 days after TCRalphabeta/CD19-depleted stem cell transplant. The clonotype originates from a male patient under 10 years old who had a stem cell transplant for acute lymphoblastic leukemia, so the T cells may come from the graft donor.

The CDR3 reads CSARDQGNRKQPQHF. In DNA, the CDR3 is TGCAGTGCTAGGGACCAGGGAAACAGGAAACAGCCCCAGCATTTT. The chain carries TRBV20-1 and TRBJ1-5, with D possibly TRBD1 on 5 matching bases. V lost 3 bases and J lost 7, with 19 bases in between. This CDR3 region has 15 residues. Germline V CDR1 and CDR2: DFQATT, SNEGSKA (reference sequence).